This TCR beta chain was identified during a study of beta chain features in type 1 diabetes. Study conclusions and caveats: All four CD4+ subsets from Type 1 diabetes patients carried moderately but significantly shorter TCRB CDR3s. Patients with type 1 diabetes showed fewer VDJ junction insertions and more deletions. Equally in patients and controls, PCR might preferentially amplify shorter templates.

What was sequenced were expressed TCRB transcripts, since all of the isolated RNA had been reverse transcribed. Mean read depth for naive, central memory and regulatory T cell samples was some 3.8 million reads. The method was immunoSEQ multiplex PCR; TCRdb's version includes in-frame clones alone and lacks a portion of them. The data contain around 250,000 clones, 13% to 15% of them singletons. Germline V gene lookup returns CDR1 SGHAT and CDR2 FQNNGV. The CDR3 has 15 amino acids. The J segment lost 0 bases and the V segment lost 5 bases, leaving 4 bases of the junction unmatched. Only a few counts were recorded for this clone. Antigen unknown.

This receptor was obtained from a man younger than 40 with type 1 diabetes. Sequenced input: naive CD4+ T cells from blood. The rearrangement joins TRBV11-2 to TRBJ2-1, with TRBD2 identical over 7 bases. This CDR3 reads CASSGAGSSYNEQFF. CDR3 DNA sequence: TGTGCCAGCAGCGGAGCGGGAAGCTCCTACAATGAGCAGTTCTTC.